The rows below give T cell receptor beta chains drawn from one sample of a study of blood T cells in healthy people across ages. One entry per CDR3 protein, called by TCRdb with MiXCR from the 5' RACE reads. This repertoire shows 980,000 or so distinct CDR3 sequences, 45% to 50% found once; its top ten account for under 15%. Material for sequencing was blood. Source of these receptors: a man between 25 and 39 years old in good health. CDR3s include the opening cysteine and the closing phenylalanine or tryptophan. Not all rows give a size; the values are once, few, many and, for expanded clones, a class.

few	TRBV27	TRBJ1-1	CASSYTLTPRTEAFF
NA	TRBV6-6	TRBJ1-1	CASGQGAREAFF
NA	TRBV2	TRBJ1-2	CANGRDRGNYGYTF
NA	TRBV25-1	TRBJ2-2	CASTGGGTTGELFF
NA	TRBV28	TRBJ1-6	CASSAGSSYNSPLHF
many	TRBV9	TRBJ2-1	CASSVQGMGGDEQFF
NA	TRBV4-1	TRBJ1-2	CASSLRTGGAENYGYTF
once	TRBV6-5	TRBJ1-1	CASSRGQGKRGTEAFF
few	TRBV20-1	TRBJ1-2	CSARVVRLDTF
NA	TRBV6-4	TRBJ1-1	CASSVKENAEAFF
NA	TRBV10-3	TRBJ2-1	CAISDLGQGNNEQFF
few	TRBV10-3	TRBJ1-5	CAISETGAVNQPQHF
few	TRBV6-2/TRBV6-3	TRBJ2-7	CASSAGLLSYEQYF
once	TRBV7-2	TRBJ2-1	CASSPAPYNEQFF
NA	TRBV12-3/TRBV12-4	TRBJ2-2	CASGTSVLTGELFF
NA	TRBV20-1	TRBJ2-3	CSARDPQGRTDTQYF
many	TRBV6-4	TRBJ2-3	CASSAGGTDTQYF
few	TRBV9	TRBJ2-2	CASTVGVVHTGELFF
few	TRBV4-1	TRBJ1-2	CASSQVPGPSANYGYTF
few	TRBV4-1	TRBJ2-7	CASSQDFLGDGVSYEQYF
NA	TRBV29-1	TRBJ2-1	CSVESGNNEQFF
few	TRBV6-5	TRBJ2-1	CASSYVGGGVPYNEQFF
few	TRBV3-1	TRBJ2-7	CASSQKAGGAYEQYF
NA	TRBV20-1	TRBJ1-1	CSARDPNSWNTEAFF
NA	TRBV7-2	TRBJ1-5	CASSSGRSSNQPQHF
NA	TRBV7-2	TRBJ2-7	CASSLGRGTGSSYEQYF
few	TRBV4-1	TRBJ2-3	CARPGGPTDTQYF
NA	TRBV19	TRBJ1-2	CASTTTVRGWSGYTF
NA	TRBV12-3/TRBV12-4	TRBJ2-1	CASSLLGTSNEQFF
many	TRBV4-3	TRBJ1-2	CASSQDISYGYTF